These 8 T cell receptor beta chains were all obtained from the same sample, sequenced in a study of tumor-infiltrating lymphocytes in primary liver carcinoma (dated by TCRdb to 2015 to 2018). Sequencing took place on an Illumina HiSeq 2500. Using a constant-region primer and ProtoScript II reverse transcriptase, TCRbeta-specific cDNA was reverse-transcribed from around 520 ng total RNA. The TCRbeta libraries were prepared through three rounds of nested multiplex PCR following a slightly modified ARM-PCR procedure. The first two PCR rounds used multiplex TRBV1-TRBV30 forward primers with a Cbeta reverse primer, each for roughly 11 cycles. TCRdb took the public reads, trimmed them with fastp at Q25, ran MiXCR for clone calling and kept in-frame beta chains. When rows share a CDR3 protein, they turn into one entry using the most common DNA and genes. This sample lists roughly 53,000 distinct CDR3 sequences; roughly 77% were detected once. Roughly 25% of the sample comes from the top ten.

Total RNA and DNA were co-extracted from around 20-30 mg of bulk tissue with the AllPrep DNA/RNA mini kit, without cell sorting. The specimen sequenced was liver tumor tissue from sampling region 2. Taken with the paper, the label for cell subset or site translates to: tumor region T2, inferior pole. These TCRs come from a man in his forties with primary liver carcinoma and hepatitis B virus infection.

Details on this clonotype: One junction end does not reproduce the germline sequence, and a read error may be involved. The V call is TRBV10-2, the J call TRBJ2-5; D gene uncertain. Germline V gene data show CDR1 as WSHSY and CDR2 as SAAADI. This CDR3 has 15 amino acids. CDR3 DNA sequence: TGCGCCAACAGTGAAGGATTGCCCATCCAAGAGACCCAGTACTTC. It yields the protein CANSEGLPIQETQYF.

Regarding this clonotype: The junction differs from germline at one of its ends, possibly a read error. V gene TRBV6-2 or TRBV6-3 combines with J gene TRBJ1-4; D uncertain. Germline CDR1 and CDR2: MNHEY and SVGEGT. The CDR3 contains 14 residues. CDR3 region: CVSRTEMAREKLFF. DNA for the CDR3: TGTGTCAGCAGGACGGAGATGGCTCGTGAAAAACTGTTTTTT.

This clonotype appeared a few times. The rearrangement links TRBV28 to TRBJ2-4; D is undetermined. V lost 3 bases and J lost 7, with 13 bases in between. The CDR3 consists of 14 residues. In germline, CDR1 is MDHEN, CDR2 SYDVKM. The DNA for the CDR3 is TGTGCCAGCAGTTTCGCCATAGTGAAGAACATTCAGTACTTC. Translation gives CASSFAIVKNIQYF.

To note about this clonotype: The CDR3 does not close with the conserved phenylalanine or tryptophan, likely indicating a read error. The V gene is TRBV7-8, the J gene TRBJ2-7; the D gene is possibly TRBD1 (5 bases). The CDR3 runs to 14 residues. V gave up 1 base and J gave up 2 bases, with 9 bases separating them. Germline CDR1 SGHVS, CDR2 FQNEAQ. The CDR3 is CASSLGTDTYEQYI. CDR3 nucleotide sequence: TGTGCCAGCAGCTTAGGGACGGACACCTACGAGCAGTACATC.

Note on this clonotype: This is likely a read error, given that the CDR3 carries no conserved phenylalanine or tryptophan at its end. The chain links TRBV6-5 to TRBJ2-7; 14 nucleotides align to TRBD2. Per the germline V gene, CDR1 is MNHEY and CDR2 is SVGAGI. With 7 bases clipped from V and 4 bases from J, the junction kept 6 bases outside the gene matches. This CDR3 comprises 15 residues. The CDR3 protein is CASNRGLAGEYEQYS. In DNA form, the CDR3 reads TGTGCCAGCAACCGGGGACTAGCGGGAGAATACGAGCAGTACTCC.

Many counts were recorded for this clonotype. The chain recombines TRBV5-1 with TRBJ2-7, with 9 bases lining up with TRBD2. The CDR3 sequence is 14 residues long. Germline lookup yields CDR1 SGHRS and CDR2 YFSETQ. After removal of 8 bases from V and 0 bases from J, the junction contained 6 bases not matched to a gene. CDR3 region: CASQAGGRSYEQYF. CDR3 nucleotide sequence: TGCGCCAGTCAAGCGGGAGGTCGCTCCTACGAGCAGTACTTC.

This clonotype was picked up many times. V is TRBV6-2 or TRBV6-3 and J is TRBJ2-4; tentatively, D is TRBD2 (6 bases). V was cut by 3 bases and J by 7 bases, with 10 bases left in between. From germline, CDR1 is MNHEY and CDR2 SVGEGT. This CDR3 comprises 13 residues. The CDR3 DNA reads as TGTGCCAGCAGTTATGGGGAGGCGAACATTCAGTACTTC. Translating it yields CASSYGEANIQYF.

The chain has TRBV29-1 and TRBJ2-7; no firm D call. Germline V gives CDR1 SQVTM, CDR2 ANQGSEA. The CDR3 is 12 amino acids. Between the trimmed V and J ends, which lost 0 bases and 7 bases, there was a span of 10 bases. The CDR3 DNA follows: TGCAGCGTTGAAGACCTAGAGAGAGAGCAGTACTTC. As protein: CSVEDLEREQYF.